This TCR beta chain stems from a study of blood T cell repertoires in COVID-19. The length of the CDR3 is 14 residues. The V segment lost 6 bases and the J segment 7 bases; nucleotides outside the gene matches: 9. Germline CDR1 is MNHEY and CDR2 is SVGAGI. A Seattle source enrolled patients during active infection and followed them longitudinally. The data were produced by immunoSEQ multiplex PCR, yet TCRdb's version contains in-frame clones alone and is incomplete. The sample lists fewer than 350,000 clones, approximately 88% occurring once. The sample was peripheral blood. The sequence was collected from a man aged 30-40 years with COVID-19, enrolled during active disease. V gene TRBV6-5 combines with J gene TRBJ1-2; 9 positions agree with TRBD1. The CDR3 region has the DNA TGTGCCAGCAGGGGGACAGGGCGAGATGGTGGCTACACCTTC. Translated: CASRGTGRDGGYTF.